This T cell receptor (beta chain) was obtained from a study of vaccination and CD4 T cells after COVID-19. As for the study in general: Overlapping spike peptides of SARS-CoV-2, HCoV-NL63, HCoV-OC43 and HCoV-229E were used, and cells were stimulated with them. Study-wide findings and caveats: Of the reactive clones in convalescent patients, a median roughly 90% showed up only post-vaccination.

Scientists ran DNA taken from cultured CD4+ T cells through the Oncomine TCR Beta short-read assay for sequencing. From CD4+ T cells that had been cultured, genomic DNA was extracted. TCRdb re-derived calls from the PCR reads in MiXCR, one entry per CDR3 protein. Of around 17,000 distinct CDR3 sequences in the sample, less than 40% were seen once. Trimming shortened V by 4 bases and J by 0 bases, and 13 bases separated the two germline ends. Germline CDR1 and CDR2: GTSNPN and SVGIG (reference sequence). CDR3 size: 16 residues. Details on this clonotype: The antigen remains unidentified.

Treatment noted: roughly 11-day PBMC culture with coronavirus spike peptide pools or control peptides (ViraFEST assay). The chain joins TRBV30 to TRBJ1-6; D is perhaps TRBD1 (5 bases). This receptor was identified in a human donor who received a COVID-19 vaccine. The sample in question was CD4+ T cells from blood, cultured in vitro, obtained before SARS-CoV-2 vaccination. Here the CDR3 DNA reads TGTGCCTGGACCCAGGGCTGGGGCTCCTATAATTCACCCCTCCACTTT. Encoded protein: CAWTQGWGSYNSPLHF.